This passage covers 22 T cell receptor beta chains from one sample sequenced in a study of blood T cell repertoires in COVID-19. Data came from immunoSEQ multiplex PCR; TCRdb stores just in-frame clones and leaves some out. The sample lists approximately 160,000 clones, about 86% occurring once. The sample comprised peripheral blood. Source of these receptors: a man in his fifties with active or convalescent COVID-19.

The chain uses TRBV5-1 and TRBJ2-7; 7 bases align to TRBD1. CDR3 size: 14 residues. Trimming removed 6 bases from V and 2 bases from J; junction bases left unmatched: 8. CDR1 and CDR2 (germline): SGHRS, YFSETQ. For the CDR3, the DNA is TGCGCCAGCACTCCGGGACAGACCCCCTACGAGCAGTACTTC. This translates into CASTPGQTPYEQYF.

The chain carries TRBV14 and TRBJ1-6; D not resolved. CDR3 length equals 14 residues. Trimming left V 4 bases short and J 2 bases short, with 6 bases between. Germline V gene lookup returns CDR1 SGHDN and CDR2 FVKESK. CDR3 sequence (DNA): TGTGCCAGCAGCCTCACAGCCTATAATTCACCCCTCCACTTT. This sequence encodes CASSLTAYNSPLHF.

J is TRBJ2-1 and V is TRBV6-2 or TRBV6-3, with a possible D match to TRBD2 (6 bases). V was shortened by 4 bases and J by 4 bases, with 14 bases between the two germline ends. The CDR3 sequence is 15 residues long. Per germline, CDR1 MNHEY and CDR2 SVGEGT. The CDR3 loop reads CASSSPQAGYNEQFF. The CDR3, as DNA: TGTGCCAGCAGTTCCCCCCAGGCGGGATACAATGAGCAGTTCTTC.

The chain recombines TRBV6-2 or TRBV6-3 with TRBJ1-6, with D unresolved. CDR1 and CDR2 (germline): MNHEY, SVGEGT. Trimming pared 6 bases from V and 7 bases from J, leaving 10 bases between. The CDR3 has 13 amino acids. The CDR3 DNA follows: TGTGCCAGCAGCCCATACAGAAATTCACCCCTCCACTTT. Its translation is CASSPYRNSPLHF.

In the case of this clone: A junction boundary mismatches the germline segment, possibly from a read error. The chain is built from TRBV7-7 and TRBJ2-7, with TRBD1 matching 8 bases. The CDR3 totals 15 residues. CDR1 and CDR2 from the germline V gene are SSHAT and FNYEAQ (reference sequence). The CDR3 DNA sequence: TGTGCTAGCAGCCAGAGGGGGCAGGGGGCTTACGAGCAGTACTTC. Translating gives CASSQRGQGAYEQYF.

The chain is built from TRBV18 and TRBJ1-1, with a possible D match to TRBD1 (6 bases). V was cut by 5 bases and J by 3 bases, with 10 bases left in between. This CDR3 region has 13 residues. The germline gives CDR1 KGHSH, CDR2 LQKENI. The CDR3 protein is CASSTAGDTEAFF. The CDR3 DNA follows: TGTGCCAGCTCAACAGCAGGGGACACTGAAGCTTTCTTT.

The gene calls are TRBV3-1 (or the pseudogene TRBV3-2) and TRBJ1-5; D may be TRBD1 (6 bases). The CDR3 is 14 residues long. Trimming left V 8 bases short and J 3 bases short, with 14 bases between. Germline CDR1 LGHDT, CDR2 YNNKEL (reference sequence). The CDR3 sequence: CASWSGQFNQPQHF. CDR3 coding DNA: TGTGCCAGCTGGAGCGGACAGTTCAATCAGCCCCAGCATTTT.

This clone has only one observation. V is TRBV7-6 and J is TRBJ1-2, with TRBD1 matching 9 bases. V lost 5 bases, J lost 7 bases, and 8 bases stayed unmatched. Germline values: CDR1 SGHVS, CDR2 FNYEAQ. The length of the CDR3 is 14 residues. CDR3 loop: CASSNRGLESGYTF. For the CDR3, the DNA is TGTGCCAGCAGCAACAGGGGGCTAGAGAGTGGCTACACCTTC. The whole variable domain, filled in from reference TRBV7-6 and TRBJ1-2, reads GAGVSQSPRYKVTKRGQDVALRCDPISGHVSLYWYRQALGQGPEFLTYFNYEAQQDKSGLPNDRFSAERPEGSISTLTIQRTEQRDSAMYRCASSNRGLESGYTFGSGTRLTVV.

The CDR3 nucleotides read TGTGCCAGTAGTATAGTCAGGGTAACAACTAATGAAAAACTGTTTTTT. Translating gives CASSIVRVTTNEKLFF. The chain couples TRBV19 to TRBJ1-4; D may be TRBD1 (5 bases). Per germline, CDR1 LNHDA and CDR2 SQIVND (reference sequence). The CDR3 totals 16 residues. Trimming took off 1 base at V and 0 bases at J, with 9 bases between the two ends.

This clone has a handful of counts. The chain combines TRBV2 with TRBJ2-3, with D possibly being TRBD1 (6 bases). V lost 4 bases to trimming and J lost 0 bases, with 11 bases between them. The length of the CDR3 is 15 residues. CDR1 SNHLY and CDR2 FYNNEI come from the germline V gene. CDR3 amino acids: CASSVGRGSTDTQYF. CDR3 coding DNA: TGTGCCAGCAGTGTGGGCAGGGGTAGCACAGATACGCAGTATTTT.

The gene calls are TRBV5-1 and TRBJ1-1; TRBD1 is a possible D gene (5 bases). From germline, CDR1 is SGHRS and CDR2 YFSETQ. There are 13 residues in the CDR3. V lost 5 bases to trimming and J lost 1 base, with 9 bases between them. CDR3 bases: TGCGCCAGCAGGGGGGAGGGGAACACTGAAGCTTTCTTT. It yields the protein CASRGEGNTEAFF. Filled out from reference TRBV5-1 and TRBJ1-1, the complete variable domain reads KAGVTQTPRYLIKTRGQQVTLSCSPISGHRSVSWYQQTPGQGLQFLFEYFSETQRNKGNFPGRFSGRQFSNSRSEMNVSTLELGDSALYLCASRGEGNTEAFFGQGTRLTVV.

J is TRBJ1-6 and V is TRBV30, with D maybe TRBD1 (6 bases). CDR1 is GTSNPN, CDR2 SVGIG, per germline (reference sequence). Trimming removed 0 bases at V and 0 bases at J, with 6 bases between. The CDR3 has 15 amino acids. The CDR3 protein is CAWSVGGSYNSPLHF. The CDR3 coding sequence is TGTGCCTGGAGTGTAGGGGGCTCCTATAATTCACCCCTCCACTTT.

This chain connects TRBV12-5 to TRBJ1-3, with D unclear. The CDR3 runs to 14 residues. Trimming cost V 5 bases and J 4 bases, with 12 bases left between them. Germline CDR1 reads LGHNT; CDR2 reads FRNRAP. CDR3 loop: CASGRTARGNTIYF. CDR3 DNA sequence: TGTGCTAGTGGTCGCACCGCGCGCGGAAACACCATATATTTT. Using reference TRBV12-5 and TRBJ1-3 for the parts outside the CDR3, the full variable domain is DARVTQTPRHKVTEMGQEVTMRCQPILGHNTVFWYRQTMMQGLELLAYFRNRAPLDDSGMPKDRFSAEMPDATLATLKIQPSEPRDSAVYFCASGRTARGNTIYFGEGSWLTVV.

This clone has a single count. The chain has TRBV5-1 and TRBJ1-3; tentative D call: TRBD1 (5 bases). Germline loops: CDR1 SGHRS, CDR2 YFSETQ. With 1 base removed from V and 0 bases from J, the gap between germline ends came to 20 bases. This CDR3 comprises 19 residues. The chain's CDR3 is CASSLMPPLRASSGNTIYF. CDR3 nucleotide sequence: TGCGCCAGCAGCTTGATGCCACCACTCAGGGCGAGCTCTGGAAACACCATATATTTT.

This clone appeared a single time. The chain has TRBV11-2 and TRBJ1-4; the match to TRBD1 covers 8 bases. The germline CDR1 and CDR2 sequences are SGHAT and FQNNGV. After removal of 3 bases from V and 11 bases from J, the junction contained 5 bases not matched to a gene. The CDR3 is made up of 13 amino acids. Here the CDR3 reads CASSLVRDRKLFF. DNA of the CDR3: TGTGCCAGCAGCTTGGTCCGGGACAGGAAACTGTTTTTT.

This chain uses TRBV24-1 with TRBJ1-2; 9 nucleotides agree with TRBD1. The CDR3 spans 14 residues. V dropped 5 bases and J dropped 7; count of bases not matched to a gene: 7. The V gene's germline CDR1 is KGHDR and CDR2 SFDVKD. The CDR3 loop reads CATSVGTGIGGYTF. Here the CDR3 DNA reads TGTGCCACCAGTGTCGGGACAGGGATTGGTGGCTACACCTTC.

The CDR3 DNA reads as TGTGCCAGCAGCCTGACAGGGAGAGAATCACCCCTCCACTTT. It codes for CASSLTGRESPLHF. V usage is TRBV6-2 or TRBV6-3 and J usage is TRBJ1-6, with 7 bases fitting TRBD1. The V and J ends lost 6 bases and 10 bases, in that order; junction bases with no gene match: 9. Germline V gives CDR1 MNHEY, CDR2 SVGEGT. The CDR3 runs 14 residues.

The rearrangement links TRBV5-1 to TRBJ1-5; weak D call: TRBD1 (5 bases). Trimming shortened V by 0 bases and J by 9 bases, and 13 bases separated the two germline ends. This CDR3 comprises 14 residues. Germline lookup yields CDR1 SGHRS and CDR2 YFSETQ. CDR3 coding DNA: TGCGCCAGCAGCTTGGTCGGGGGGATCGGGCCCCAGCATTTT. This codes for CASSLVGGIGPQHF.

CDR3 sequence (DNA): TGCGCCAGCAGCCAAGAACACGGGACTAACAATGAGCAGTTCTTC. Translated: CASSQEHGTNNEQFF. V gene TRBV4-1 combines with J gene TRBJ2-1; 7 nucleotides align to TRBD2. Per the germline V gene, CDR1 is MGHRA and CDR2 is YSYEKL. The CDR3 covers 15 residues. J gave up 5 bases and V 0 bases, and 4 bases lay outside the gene matches.

The V call is TRBV5-1, the J call TRBJ1-6; D remains ambiguous. The V end was cut by 4 bases, the J end by 8 bases, with 19 bases between. The CDR3 runs 16 residues. Per germline, CDR1 SGHRS and CDR2 YFSETQ. The CDR3: CASSPEGSGMYSPLHF. CDR3 nucleotides: TGCGCCAGCAGCCCGGAAGGATCCGGGATGTATTCACCCCTCCACTTT. Filled out from reference TRBV5-1 and TRBJ1-6, the complete variable domain reads KAGVTQTPRYLIKTRGQQVTLSCSPISGHRSVSWYQQTPGQGLQFLFEYFSETQRNKGNFPGRFSGRQFSNSRSEMNVSTLELGDSALYLCASSPEGSGMYSPLHFGNGTRLTVT.

This chain uses TRBV12-3 or TRBV12-4 with TRBJ1-4, with 9 bases fitting TRBD1. CDR3 length: 13 amino acids. The trim removed 9 bases at V and 8 bases at J, leaving 7 bases unmatched. The CDR3 sequence: CASVRTGGEKLFF. CDR3 nucleotide sequence: TGTGCCAGTGTTCGTACAGGGGGCGAAAAACTGTTTTTT.

This chain's CDR3 is CASSPGQNNQPQHF. The CDR3 DNA reads as TGTGCCAGCAGCCCCGGACAGAACAATCAGCCCCAGCATTTT. This chain joins TRBV27 and TRBJ1-5, with a possible D match to TRBD1 (6 bases). There are 14 residues in the CDR3. Germline V gene data show CDR1 as MNHEY and CDR2 as SMNVEV (reference sequence). The V gene lost 6 bases and the J gene lost 3 bases, with 12 bases spanning the gap.